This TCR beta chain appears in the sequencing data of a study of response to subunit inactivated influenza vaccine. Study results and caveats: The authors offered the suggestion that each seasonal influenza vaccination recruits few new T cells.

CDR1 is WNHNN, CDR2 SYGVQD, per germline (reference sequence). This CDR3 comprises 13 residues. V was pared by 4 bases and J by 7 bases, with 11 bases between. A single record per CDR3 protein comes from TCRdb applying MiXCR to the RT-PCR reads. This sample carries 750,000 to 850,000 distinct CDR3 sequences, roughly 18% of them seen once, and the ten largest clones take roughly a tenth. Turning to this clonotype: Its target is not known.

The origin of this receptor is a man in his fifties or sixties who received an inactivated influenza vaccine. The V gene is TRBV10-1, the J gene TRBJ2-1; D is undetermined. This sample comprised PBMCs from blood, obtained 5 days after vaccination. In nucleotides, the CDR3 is TGCGCCAGCAGTGTTACCCCTTTGAATGAGCAGTTCTTC. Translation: CASSVTPLNEQFF.